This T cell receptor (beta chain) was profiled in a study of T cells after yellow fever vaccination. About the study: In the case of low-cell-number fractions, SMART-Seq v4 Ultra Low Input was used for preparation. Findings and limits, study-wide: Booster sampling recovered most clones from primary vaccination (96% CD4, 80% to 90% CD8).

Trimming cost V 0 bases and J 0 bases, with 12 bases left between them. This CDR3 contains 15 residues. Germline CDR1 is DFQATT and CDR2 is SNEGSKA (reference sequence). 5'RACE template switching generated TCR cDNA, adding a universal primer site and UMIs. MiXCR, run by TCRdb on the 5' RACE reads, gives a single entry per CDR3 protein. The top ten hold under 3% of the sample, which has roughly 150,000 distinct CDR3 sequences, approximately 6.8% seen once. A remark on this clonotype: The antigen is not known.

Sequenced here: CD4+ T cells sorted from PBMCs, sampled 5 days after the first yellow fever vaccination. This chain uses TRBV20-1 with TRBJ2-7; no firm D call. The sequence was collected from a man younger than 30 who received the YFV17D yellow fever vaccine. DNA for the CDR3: TGCAGTGCTAGAGACCATGGTGGAGTCTCCTACGAGCAGTACTTC. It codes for CSARDHGGVSYEQYF.